This is a list of T cell receptor beta chains from one sample in a study of blood T cell repertoires in COVID-19. TCRdb keeps only in-frame clones here, not all; method: immunoSEQ multiplex PCR. This sample carries 140,000 to 150,000 clones, around four fifths of them seen once, and the ten largest clones take about 38%. The source material was peripheral blood. These receptors all stem from a human donor in a cohort sampled during active COVID-19. Each CDR3 is given with its conserved first and last residue. The D gene is left open where the match is weak. Rows may omit the clone size; those that give it use once, few, many or a size class.

clone_size: NA; j_call: TRBJ2-3; d_call: TRBD2; v_call: TRBV11-2; cdr3_aa: CASSLTSGGYTDTQYF; cdr3_nt: TGTGCCAGCAGCTTGACTAGCGGGGGATACACAGATACGCAGTATTTT
clone_size: NA; j_call: TRBJ1-5; d_call: NA; v_call: TRBV30; cdr3_aa: CAWSVSADQPQHF; cdr3_nt: TGTGCCTGGAGTGTATCAGCGGATCAGCCCCAGCATTTT
clone_size: once; j_call: TRBJ1-2; d_call: NA; v_call: TRBV4-2; cdr3_aa: CASSPGQVDYGYTF; cdr3_nt: TGTGCCAGCAGCCCTGGACAAGTCGACTATGGCTACACCTTC
clone_size: NA; j_call: TRBJ1-5; d_call: TRBD1; v_call: TRBV30; cdr3_aa: CAWSSWGQGNQPQHF; cdr3_nt: TGTGCCTGGAGTAGCTGGGGACAGGGCAATCAGCCCCAGCATTTT
clone_size: NA; j_call: TRBJ1-1; d_call: NA; v_call: TRBV14; cdr3_aa: CASSQDRRVEPLF; cdr3_nt: TGTGCCAGCAGCCAAGATAGGCGGGTAGAGCCCCTCTTT
clone_size: NA; j_call: TRBJ1-2; d_call: NA; v_call: TRBV12-3/TRBV12-4; cdr3_aa: CASSPRGYGYTF; cdr3_nt: TGTGCCAGCAGTCCCCGGGGCTATGGCTACACCTTC
clone_size: NA; j_call: TRBJ1-5; d_call: NA; v_call: TRBV9; cdr3_aa: CASSSSPGGGNQPQHF; cdr3_nt: TGTGCCAGCAGCTCCTCTCCCGGGGGTGGGAATCAGCCCCAGCATTTT
clone_size: NA; j_call: TRBJ2-2; d_call: TRBD1; v_call: TRBV7-6; cdr3_aa: CASSSLIGQGISNTGELFF; cdr3_nt: TGTGCCAGCAGCTCTTTAATAGGACAGGGGATCTCGAACACCGGGGAGCTGTTTTTT
clone_size: NA; j_call: TRBJ1-4; d_call: NA; v_call: TRBV5-1; cdr3_aa: CASSLAAQGVNEKLFF; cdr3_nt: TGCGCCAGCAGCTTGGCAGCGCAGGGCGTAAATGAAAAACTGTTTTTT
clone_size: NA; j_call: TRBJ1-1; d_call: TRBD1; v_call: TRBV27; cdr3_aa: CASRLDRGGAEAFF; cdr3_nt: TGTGCCAGCAGGCTGGACAGGGGCGGCGCTGAAGCTTTCTTT
clone_size: NA; j_call: TRBJ1-3; d_call: NA; v_call: TRBV5-1; cdr3_aa: CASSSSGTGNTIYF; cdr3_nt: TGCGCCAGCTCCTCTTCAGGGACTGGAAACACCATATATTTT
clone_size: NA; j_call: TRBJ2-7; d_call: NA; v_call: TRBV28; cdr3_aa: CASSGGGTASYEQYF; cdr3_nt: TGTGCCAGCAGTGGTGGGGGGACAGCTTCCTACGAGCAGTACTTC
clone_size: NA; j_call: TRBJ1-1; d_call: NA; v_call: TRBV6-1; cdr3_aa: CASSERAGGANTEAFF; cdr3_nt: TGTGCCAGCAGTGAACGGGCAGGAGGGGCCAACACTGAAGCTTTCTTT
clone_size: NA; j_call: TRBJ1-6; d_call: NA; v_call: TRBV7-9; cdr3_aa: CASSLQGGSYNSPLHF; cdr3_nt: TGTGCCAGCAGCTTACAGGGAGGCTCCTATAATTCACCCCTCCACTTT
clone_size: NA; j_call: TRBJ2-5; d_call: TRBD2; v_call: TRBV30; cdr3_aa: CAWASGQETQYF; cdr3_nt: TGTGCCTGGGCTAGCGGCCAAGAGACCCAGTACTTC
clone_size: few; j_call: TRBJ1-2; d_call: NA; v_call: TRBV6-6; cdr3_aa: CASSYDNTGRDYGYTF; cdr3_nt: TGTGCCAGCAGTTACGATAATACAGGTCGGGACTATGGCTACACCTTC
clone_size: NA; j_call: TRBJ1-5; d_call: NA; v_call: TRBV5-5; cdr3_aa: CASSLAAAGGLKEPQHF; cdr3_nt: TGTGCCAGCAGCTTGGCCGCGGCGGGAGGCCTTAAGGAGCCCCAGCATTTT
clone_size: NA; j_call: TRBJ2-1; d_call: NA; v_call: TRBV27; cdr3_aa: CASSSEGGWGNEQFF; cdr3_nt: TGTGCCAGCAGTTCCGAGGGGGGGTGGGGTAATGAGCAGTTCTTC
clone_size: NA; j_call: TRBJ2-3; d_call: TRBD2; v_call: TRBV4-3; cdr3_aa: CASSQGGGGLAVTDTQYF; cdr3_nt: TGCGCCAGCAGCCAAGGAGGTGGGGGACTAGCGGTCACAGATACGCAGTATTTT
clone_size: NA; j_call: TRBJ2-2; d_call: NA; v_call: TRBV7-2; cdr3_aa: CASSLPGPAYTGELFF; cdr3_nt: TGTGCCAGCAGCCTACCGGGTCCTGCTTACACCGGGGAGCTGTTTTTT
clone_size: NA; j_call: TRBJ2-1; d_call: TRBD1; v_call: TRBV11-2; cdr3_aa: CASSQDRAYNEQFF; cdr3_nt: TGTGCCAGCAGTCAAGACAGGGCCTACAATGAGCAGTTCTTC